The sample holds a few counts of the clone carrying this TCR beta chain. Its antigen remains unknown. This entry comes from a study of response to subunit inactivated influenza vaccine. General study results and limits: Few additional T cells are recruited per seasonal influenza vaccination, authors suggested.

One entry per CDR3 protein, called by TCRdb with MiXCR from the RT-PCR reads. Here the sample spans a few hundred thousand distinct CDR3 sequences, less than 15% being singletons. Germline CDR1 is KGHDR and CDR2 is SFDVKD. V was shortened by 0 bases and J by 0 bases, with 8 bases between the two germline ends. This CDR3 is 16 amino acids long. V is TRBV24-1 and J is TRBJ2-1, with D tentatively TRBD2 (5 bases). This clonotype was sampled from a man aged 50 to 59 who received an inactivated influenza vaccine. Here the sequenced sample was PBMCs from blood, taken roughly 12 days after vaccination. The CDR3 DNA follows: TGTGCCACCAGTGATTTGCGAGCGGACTCCTACAATGAGCAGTTCTTC. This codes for CATSDLRADSYNEQFF.